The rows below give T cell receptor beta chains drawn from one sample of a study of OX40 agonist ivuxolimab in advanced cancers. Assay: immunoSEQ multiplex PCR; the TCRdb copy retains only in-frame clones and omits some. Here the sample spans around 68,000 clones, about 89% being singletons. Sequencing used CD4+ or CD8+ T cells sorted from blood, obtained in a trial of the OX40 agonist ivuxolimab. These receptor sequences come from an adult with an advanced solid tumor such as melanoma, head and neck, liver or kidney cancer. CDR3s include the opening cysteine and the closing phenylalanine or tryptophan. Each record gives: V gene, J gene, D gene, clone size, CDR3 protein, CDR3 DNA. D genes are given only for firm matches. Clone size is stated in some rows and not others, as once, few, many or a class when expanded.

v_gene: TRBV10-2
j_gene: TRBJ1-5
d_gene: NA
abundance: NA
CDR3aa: CASSFGDSNQPQHF
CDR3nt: TGCGCCAGCAGTTTTGGGGACAGCAATCAGCCCCAGCATTTT

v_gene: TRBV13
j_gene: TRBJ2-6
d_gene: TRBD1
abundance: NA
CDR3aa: CASSRLPGQGAWGANVLTF
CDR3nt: TGTGCCAGCAGCAGGCTACCGGGACAGGGGGCCTGGGGGGCCAACGTCCTGACTTTC

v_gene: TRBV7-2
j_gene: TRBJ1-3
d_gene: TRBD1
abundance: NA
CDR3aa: CASSLDRVNTIYF
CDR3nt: TGTGCCAGCAGCCTTGACAGGGTGAACACCATATATTTT

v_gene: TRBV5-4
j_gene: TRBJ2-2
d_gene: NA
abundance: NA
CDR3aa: CASSETVTGELFF
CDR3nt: TGTGCCAGCAGCGAGACCGTGACCGGGGAGCTGTTTTTT

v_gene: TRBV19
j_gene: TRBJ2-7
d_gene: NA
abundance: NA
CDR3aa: CASSENYEQYF
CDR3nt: TGTGCCAGTAGTGAGAACTACGAGCAGTACTTC

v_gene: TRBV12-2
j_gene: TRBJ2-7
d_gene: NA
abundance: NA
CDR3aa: CASRLGAGVAYEQYF
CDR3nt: TGTGCAAGTCGCTTAGGGGCGGGAGTGGCGTACGAGCAGTACTTC

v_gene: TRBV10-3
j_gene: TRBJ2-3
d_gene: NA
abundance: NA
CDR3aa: CAIAEGGEDTQYF
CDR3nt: TGTGCCATCGCAGAGGGGGGGGAAGATACGCAGTATTTT

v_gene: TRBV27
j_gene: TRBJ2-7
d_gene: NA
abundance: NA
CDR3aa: CASSLTANRVYEQYF
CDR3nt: TGTGCCAGCAGTTTAACAGCAAACAGGGTCTACGAGCAGTACTTC

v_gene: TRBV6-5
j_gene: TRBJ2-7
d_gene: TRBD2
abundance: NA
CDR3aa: CASSAPSGEQYF
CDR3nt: TGTGCCAGCAGTGCCCCTAGCGGCGAGCAGTACTTC

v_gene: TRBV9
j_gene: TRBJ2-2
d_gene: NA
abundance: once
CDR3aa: CASSVNTGELFF
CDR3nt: TGTGCCAGCAGCGTAAACACTGGGGAGCTGTTTTTT

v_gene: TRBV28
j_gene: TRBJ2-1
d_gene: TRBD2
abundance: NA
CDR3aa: CASSFAASGRNEQFF
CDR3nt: TGTGCCAGCAGTTTCGCGGCTAGCGGGAGGAATGAGCAGTTCTTC

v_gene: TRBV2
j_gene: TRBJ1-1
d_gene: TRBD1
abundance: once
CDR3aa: CATYSSGQASTEAFF
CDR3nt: TGTGCCACTTATAGTTCGGGACAGGCATCCACTGAAGCTTTCTTT

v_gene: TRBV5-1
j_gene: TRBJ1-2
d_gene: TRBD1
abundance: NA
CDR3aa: CASSLGTGLGYGYTF
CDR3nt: TGCGCCAGCAGCTTGGGGACAGGGCTGGGTTATGGCTACACCTTC

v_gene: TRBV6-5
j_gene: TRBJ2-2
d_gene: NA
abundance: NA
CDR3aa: CASNRLVSNTGELFF
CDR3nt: TGTGCCAGCAACCGACTAGTTTCGAACACCGGGGAGCTGTTTTTT

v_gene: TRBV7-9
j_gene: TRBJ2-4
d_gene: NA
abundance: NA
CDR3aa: CASSLENIQYF
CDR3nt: TGTGCCAGCAGTTTGGAAAACATTCAGTACTTC

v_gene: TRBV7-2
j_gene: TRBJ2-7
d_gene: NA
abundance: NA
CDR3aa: CASSPRGGVDEQYF
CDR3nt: TGTGCCAGCAGCCCCAGAGGAGGGGTCGATGAGCAGTACTTC

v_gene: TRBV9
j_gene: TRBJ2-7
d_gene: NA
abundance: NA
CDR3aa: CASSVNPSVRSYEQYF
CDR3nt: TGTGCCAGCAGCGTAAATCCGTCAGTTCGGTCCTACGAGCAGTACTTC

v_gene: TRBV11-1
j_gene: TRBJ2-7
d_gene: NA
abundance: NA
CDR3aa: CASSLPFREQYF
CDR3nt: TGTGCCAGCAGCTTGCCCTTTCGCGAGCAGTACTTC

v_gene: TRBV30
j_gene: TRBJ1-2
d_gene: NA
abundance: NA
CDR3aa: CAWSYLGGVKGGYTF
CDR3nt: TGTGCCTGGAGTTACCTCGGCGGGGTTAAGGGTGGCTACACCTTC

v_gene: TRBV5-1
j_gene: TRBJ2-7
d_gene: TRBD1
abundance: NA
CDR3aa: CASSRDRDEQYF
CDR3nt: TGCGCCAGCAGCCGCGACAGGGACGAGCAGTACTTC

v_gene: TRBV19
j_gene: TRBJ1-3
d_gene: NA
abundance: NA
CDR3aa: CASSMLQSPGNTIYF
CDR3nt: TGTGCCAGTAGTATGTTACAGTCGCCTGGAAACACCATATATTTT

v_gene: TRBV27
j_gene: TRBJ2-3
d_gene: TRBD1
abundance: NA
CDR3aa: CASSLARQGDTQYF
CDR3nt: TGTGCCAGCAGTTTAGCGAGACAGGGAGATACGCAGTATTTT

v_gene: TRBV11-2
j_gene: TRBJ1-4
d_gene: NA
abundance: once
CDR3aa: CASSLGRTGGNEKLFF
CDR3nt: TGTGCCAGCAGCTTAGGGAGAACCGGGGGGAATGAAAAACTGTTTTTT

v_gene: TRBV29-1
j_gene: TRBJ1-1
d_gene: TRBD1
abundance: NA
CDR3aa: CSVADRGGNTEAFF
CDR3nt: TGCAGCGTCGCGGACAGGGGGGGGAACACTGAAGCTTTCTTT

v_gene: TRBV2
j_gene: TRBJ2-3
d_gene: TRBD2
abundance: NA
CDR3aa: CASRGTNTDTQYF
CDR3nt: TGTGCCAGCAGGGGGACTAACACAGATACGCAGTATTTT

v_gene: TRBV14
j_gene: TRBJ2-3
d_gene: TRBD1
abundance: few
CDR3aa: CASSQEIDPLRTGGVDTQYF
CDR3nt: TGTGCCAGCAGCCAAGAAATAGATCCACTTCGGACAGGGGGCGTAGATACGCAGTATTTT

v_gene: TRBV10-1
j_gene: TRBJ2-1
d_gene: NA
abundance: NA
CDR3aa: CASSEGAGHPRGIYNEQFF
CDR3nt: TGCGCCAGCAGTGAGGGCGCCGGACACCCTAGGGGAATATACAATGAGCAGTTCTTC

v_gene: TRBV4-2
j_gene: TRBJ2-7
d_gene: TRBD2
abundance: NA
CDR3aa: CASSQVGSGSRAHEQYF
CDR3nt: TGTGCCAGCAGCCAAGTTGGGAGCGGGAGTCGCGCTCACGAGCAGTACTTC

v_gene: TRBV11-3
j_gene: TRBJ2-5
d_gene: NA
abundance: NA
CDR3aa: CASSYGPQETQYF
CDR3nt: TGTGCCAGCAGCTATGGGCCACAAGAGACCCAGTACTTC

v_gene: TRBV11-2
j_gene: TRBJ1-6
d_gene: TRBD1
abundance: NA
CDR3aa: CASSLVWQGARSYNSPLHF
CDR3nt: TGTGCCAGCAGCTTAGTGTGGCAGGGGGCGCGATCCTATAATTCACCCCTCCACTTT

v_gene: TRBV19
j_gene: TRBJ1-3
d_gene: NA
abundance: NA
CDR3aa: CASLDRPSGNTIYF
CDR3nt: TGTGCCAGTCTAGACCGTCCCTCTGGAAACACCATATATTTT

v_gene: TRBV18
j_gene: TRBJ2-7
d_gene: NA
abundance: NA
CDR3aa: CASSPGGHEQYF
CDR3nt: TGTGCCAGCTCACCAGGGGGCCACGAGCAGTACTTC

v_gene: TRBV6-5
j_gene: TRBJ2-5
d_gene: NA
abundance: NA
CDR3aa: CASSYSRSAVLETQYF
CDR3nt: TGTGCCAGCAGTTACTCGAGGTCTGCAGTCCTAGAGACCCAGTACTTC

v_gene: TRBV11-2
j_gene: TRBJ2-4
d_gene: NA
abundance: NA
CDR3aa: CASAQRPDKNIQYF
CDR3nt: TGTGCCAGCGCCCAACGGCCGGACAAAAACATTCAGTACTTC

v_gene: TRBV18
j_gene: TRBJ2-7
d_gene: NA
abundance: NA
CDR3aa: CAEIRTGAVDEQYF
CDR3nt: TGTGCCGAGATCAGGACCGGTGCGGTCGACGAGCAGTACTTC

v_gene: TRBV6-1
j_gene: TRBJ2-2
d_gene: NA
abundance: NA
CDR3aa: CASSEAPNTGELFF
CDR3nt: TGTGCCAGCAGTGAAGCCCCCAACACCGGGGAGCTGTTTTTT

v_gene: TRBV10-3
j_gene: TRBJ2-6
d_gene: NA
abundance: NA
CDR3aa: CAISESRDSSSGANVLTF
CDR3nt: TGTGCCATCAGTGAGTCGCGGGACAGTTCCTCTGGGGCCAACGTCCTGACTTTC

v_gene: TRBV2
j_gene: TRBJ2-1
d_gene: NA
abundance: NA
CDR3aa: CASKPDGGVNNEQFF
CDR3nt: TGTGCCAGCAAACCCGACGGGGGAGTCAACAATGAGCAGTTCTTC

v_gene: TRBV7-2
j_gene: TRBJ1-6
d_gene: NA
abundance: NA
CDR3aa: CASSLLGSGSPLHF
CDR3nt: TGTGCCAGCAGCTTACTCGGGTCGGGATCACCCCTCCACTTT

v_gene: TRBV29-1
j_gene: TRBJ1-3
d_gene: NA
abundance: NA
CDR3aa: CSVREEPSGNTIYF
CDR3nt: TGCAGCGTTAGGGAGGAACCCTCTGGAAACACCATATATTTT

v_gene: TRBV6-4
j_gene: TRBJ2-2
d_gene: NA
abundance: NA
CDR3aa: CASSEQGVNTGELFF
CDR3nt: TGTGCCAGCAGCGAACAGGGAGTGAACACCGGGGAGCTGTTTTTT

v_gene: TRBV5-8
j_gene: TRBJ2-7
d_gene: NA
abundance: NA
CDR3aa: CASSAKGGPYEQYF
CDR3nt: TGTGCCAGCAGCGCCAAAGGAGGACCGTACGAGCAGTACTTC

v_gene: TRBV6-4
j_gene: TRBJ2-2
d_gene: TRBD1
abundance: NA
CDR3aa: CASSEPGQGLNTGELFF
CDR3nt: TGTGCCAGCAGTGAGCCGGGACAGGGACTGAACACCGGGGAGCTGTTTTTT

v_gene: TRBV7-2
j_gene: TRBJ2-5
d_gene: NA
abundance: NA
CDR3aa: CASSLRASLYQETQYF
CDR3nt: TGTGCCAGCAGCTTGAGGGCTAGCTTGTACCAAGAGACCCAGTACTTC

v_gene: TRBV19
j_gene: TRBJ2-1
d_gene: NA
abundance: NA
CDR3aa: CASSALGGIYNEQFF
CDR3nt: TGTGCCAGTAGTGCCCTGGGGGGTATCTACAATGAGCAGTTCTTC

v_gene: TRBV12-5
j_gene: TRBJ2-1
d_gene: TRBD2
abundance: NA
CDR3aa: CASGSRSGNYNEQFF
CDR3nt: TGTGCTAGTGGTTCCCGTAGCGGGAACTACAATGAGCAGTTCTTC

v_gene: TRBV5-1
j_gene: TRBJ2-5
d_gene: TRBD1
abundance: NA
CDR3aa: CASSLDRGRETQYF
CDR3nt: TGCGCCAGCAGCTTAGACAGGGGGAGGGAGACCCAGTACTTC

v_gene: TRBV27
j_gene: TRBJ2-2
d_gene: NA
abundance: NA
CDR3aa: CASSPRGVGTGELFF
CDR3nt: TGTGCCAGCAGTCCGCGAGGGGTGGGCACCGGGGAGCTGTTTTTT

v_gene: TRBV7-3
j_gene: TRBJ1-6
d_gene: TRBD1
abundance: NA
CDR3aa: CASSSTGGSSPLHF
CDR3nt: TGTGCCAGCAGCTCGACAGGGGGAAGTTCACCCCTCCACTTT

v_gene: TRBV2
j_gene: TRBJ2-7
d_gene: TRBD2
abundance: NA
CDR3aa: CASSGVSSGSFEQYF
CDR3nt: TGTGCCAGCAGTGGCGTCTCTAGCGGGAGTTTCGAGCAGTACTTC

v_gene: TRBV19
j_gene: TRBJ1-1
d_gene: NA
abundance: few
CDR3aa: CASSIGDEAFF
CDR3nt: TGTGCCAGTAGTATAGGGGATGAAGCTTTCTTT